The entry that follows covers one T cell receptor (beta chain) sequence. Sequencing used immunoSEQ multiplex PCR; TCRdb keeps in-frame clones, though not all of them. The profile covers about 42,000 clones, with 81% appearing a single time and 2.7% taken by the ten largest. These data are taken from a study of PD-L1 blockade in urothelial cancer. In germline, CDR1 is LNHNV, CDR2 YYDKDF (reference sequence). Deletions cut 0 bases from V and 9 bases from J, with 6 bases between. The CDR3 spans 13 residues. The genes are TRBV15 and TRBJ1-6, with D perhaps TRBD1 (5 bases). The material was PBMCs, obtained around atezolizumab (anti-PD-L1) treatment. The TCR comes from a man between 65 and 85 years old with urothelial cancer. The CDR3 region is CATSRDRASPLHF. The CDR3 DNA reads TGTGCCACCAGCAGAGACAGGGCTTCACCCCTCCACTTT.